The rows below give T cell receptor beta chains drawn from one sample of a study of blood T cell repertoires in COVID-19. The method was immunoSEQ multiplex PCR; TCRdb's version includes in-frame clones alone and lacks a portion of them. The sample includes roughly 250,000 clones, roughly 82% of them seen just once. Sequencing input: peripheral blood. All receptors come from a woman aged 80 or over with active or convalescent COVID-19. Both conserved end residues are part of each CDR3. Fields, in order: J gene, D gene, V gene, clone size, CDR3 protein, CDR3 DNA. The D gene is left open where the match is weak. Only some rows state a clone size, as once, few, many or a class for expanded clones.

TRBJ1-2	-	TRBV20-1	-	CSASMFFRSGPGYTF	TGCAGTGCTAGTATGTTCTTTAGGAGCGGACCGGGCTACACCTTC
TRBJ1-5	-	TRBV19	-	CASSIAAGFNQPQHF	TGTGCCAGTAGTATAGCGGCCGGGTTCAATCAGCCCCAGCATTTT
TRBJ2-1	TRBD1	TRBV7-9	once	CASSKPGQGVNEQFF	TGTGCCAGCAGCAAACCGGGACAGGGTGTCAATGAGCAGTTCTTC
TRBJ2-3	-	TRBV4-2	few	CASSPGAAQGTDTQYF	TGTGCCAGCAGCCCTGGGGCTGCCCAAGGCACAGATACGCAGTATTTT
TRBJ2-7	-	TRBV4-2	once	CASSQGLSDYEQYF	TGTGCCAGCAGCCAAGGACTCAGCGACTACGAGCAGTACTTC
TRBJ1-6	TRBD1	TRBV6-1	-	CASSELRGVSYNSPLHF	TGTGCCAGCAGTGAACTCAGGGGGGTATCCTATAATTCACCCCTCCACTTT
TRBJ2-3	TRBD2	TRBV28	few	CASTRTSGTDTQYF	TGTGCCAGCACCAGGACTAGCGGAACAGATACGCAGTATTTT
TRBJ1-6	-	TRBV6-6	-	CASSYGGARNSPLHF	TGTGCCAGCAGTTACGGGGGGGCGCGTAATTCACCCCTCCACTTT
TRBJ1-2	-	TRBV2	few	CASRVTGINGYTF	TGTGCCAGCAGGGTAACAGGGATAAATGGCTACACCTTC
TRBJ2-3	TRBD2	TRBV19	-	CASSKREGTDTQYF	TGTGCCAGTAGTAAACGGGAGGGTACAGATACGCAGTATTTT
TRBJ2-1	-	TRBV6-1	-	CASSGALSTNEQFF	TGTGCCAGCAGTGGAGCCCTATCTACCAATGAGCAGTTCTTC
TRBJ1-6	TRBD1	TRBV19	-	CASSVGQRNSPLHF	TGTGCCAGTAGCGTGGGACAGAGAAATTCACCCCTCCACTTT
TRBJ2-2	-	TRBV5-1	-	CASSLVAGGTGELFF	TGCGCCAGCAGCTTGGTCGCAGGAGGGACCGGGGAGCTGTTTTTT
TRBJ1-4	TRBD1	TRBV2	-	CASSDLGQGLFF	TGTGCCAGCTCCGACCTCGGACAGGGTTTGTTTTTT
TRBJ1-2	TRBD1	TRBV6-5	once	CASRLGTGGIYGYTF	TGTGCCAGCAGACTGGGGACAGGGGGTATCTATGGCTACACCTTC
TRBJ2-7	-	TRBV5-1	-	CASSPDSRYEQYF	TGCGCCAGCAGCCCGGACAGCCGGTACGAGCAGTACTTC
TRBJ1-1	-	TRBV28	-	CASSSTPGGTEAFF	TGTGCCAGCAGCTCGACTCCGGGAGGCACTGAAGCTTTCTTT
TRBJ1-4	TRBD1	TRBV28	-	CATETGGNEKLFF	TGTGCCACCGAGACAGGGGGTAATGAAAAACTGTTTTTT
TRBJ1-1	-	TRBV3-1/TRBV3-2	-	CASSQSTLRNTEAFF	TGTGCCAGCAGCCAATCCACCCTGAGAAACACTGAAGCTTTCTTT
TRBJ1-2	TRBD1	TRBV5-4	-	CASSSDGVRGRGYTF	TGTGCCAGCAGCTCCGATGGGGTCAGGGGGAGAGGCTACACCTTC
TRBJ1-2	TRBD1	TRBV19	once	CASTLTGRYGYTF	TGTGCCAGTACCCTGACAGGGCGCTATGGCTACACCTTC
TRBJ2-7	-	TRBV5-4	-	CASSLAGSYEQYF	TGTGCCAGCAGCTTGGCCGGGAGCTACGAGCAGTACTTC
TRBJ1-5	-	TRBV20-1	-	CSASRGSQPQHF	TGCAGTGCTAGTAGGGGTAGTCAGCCCCAGCATTTT
TRBJ2-1	-	TRBV2	-	CASSERLASDTFF	TGTGCCAGCAGTGAGAGGCTAGCGTCCGACACGTTCTTC
TRBJ1-3	-	TRBV2	-	CASSIQGSGNTIYF	TGTGCCAGCAGTATTCAGGGATCGGGAAACACCATATATTTT
TRBJ1-2	TRBD1	TRBV29-1	-	CSVDPGGGYGYTF	TGCAGCGTTGACCCAGGGGGCGGTTATGGCTACACCTTC
TRBJ1-5	TRBD1	TRBV28	-	CASSPGTGGTSNQPQHF	TGTGCCAGCAGTCCCGGGACAGGGGGAACGAGCAATCAGCCCCAGCATTTT
TRBJ1-1	-	TRBV3-1/TRBV3-2	-	CASSQEGLGSEAFF	TGTGCCAGCAGCCAAGAGGGACTGGGGTCTGAAGCTTTCTTT